Listed here are 18 T cell receptor beta chains from one sample, sequenced in a study of T cells in Graves' hyperthyroidism and ophthalmopathy. RNA transcripts were the template for amplifying TCR beta CDR3 regions. When the TCR CDR3 underwent first-round RT-PCR, the HTBI primer set was used. MiXCR, applied by TCRdb to the multiplex PCR reads, yields one record per CDR3 protein. The repertoire holds roughly 380,000 distinct CDR3 sequences, with 15% to 20% as singletons. The specimen sequenced was blood. These receptors all stem from a woman younger than 30 with Graves' hyperthyroidism.

This clonotype was picked up many times. The V call is TRBV20-1, the J call TRBJ1-5; no clear D gene. The CDR3 length is 13 residues. Trimming took off 0 bases at V and 7 bases at J, with 10 bases between the two ends. CDR1 is DFQATT and CDR2 is SNEGSKA in the germline V gene (reference sequence). The CDR3 DNA reads as TGCAGTGCTAGAGATTTCGGAGGGCAGCCCCAGCATTTT. This translates into CSARDFGGQPQHF.

This clonotype has a count of ten or more. This sequence joins TRBV12-3 or TRBV12-4 and TRBJ1-1; possible D gene TRBD1, 5 bases. V was shortened by 6 bases and J by 3 bases, with 14 bases between the two germline ends. The CDR3 sequence is 14 residues long. CDR3 in amino acids: CASSTRGLDTEAFF. The CDR3 DNA sequence: TGTGCCAGCAGCACGAGGGGTTTGGACACTGAAGCTTTCTTT.

This clonotype was seen ten or more times. This rearrangement joins TRBV11-2 to TRBJ2-7, with D unclear. CDR3 length equals 14 residues. Germline V gives CDR1 SGHAT, CDR2 FQNNGV. V shed 4 bases and J shed 0 bases, with 10 bases lying between them. CDR3 protein: CASSWVGSSYEQYF. In DNA, the CDR3 is TGTGCCAGCAGCTGGGTCGGGTCCTCCTACGAGCAGTACTTC.

This clonotype was seen repeatedly, ten times or more. The J gene is TRBJ1-3, the V gene TRBV6-5; no clear D gene. V lost 0 bases and J lost 2, with 5 bases in between. The CDR3 consists of 14 residues. Germline V gene data show CDR1 as MNHEY and CDR2 as SVGAGI. The CDR3 region has the DNA TGTGCCAGCAGTTACTCGACTCCTGGAAACACCATATATTTT. It specifies CASSYSTPGNTIYF.

This clonotype was observed at least ten times. The rearrangement joins TRBV6-1 to TRBJ1-2, with D unresolved. Germline V gene sequence: CDR1 MNHNS, CDR2 SASEGT. The CDR3 contains 14 residues. V lost 10 bases and J lost 3, with 18 bases in between. CDR3 sequence (DNA): TGTGCCACCTACTTCTACGCGTCCCACTATGGCTACACCTTC. It encodes CATYFYASHYGYTF.

V and J are TRBV12-3 or TRBV12-4 and TRBJ1-2, with D hard to call. Between the trimmed V and J ends, which lost 0 bases and 3 bases, there was a span of 8 bases. This CDR3 is built from 14 residues. For the CDR3, the DNA is TGTGCCAGCAGTTTAGCGTTAACAGACTATGGCTACACCTTC. This codes for CASSLALTDYGYTF.

This sequence joins TRBV6-1 and TRBJ2-2; D is unresolved. The CDR3 sequence is 13 residues long. The V and J ends lost 7 bases and 1 base respectively, with 7 bases between them. CDR1 and CDR2 from the germline V gene are MNHNS and SASEGT. This CDR3 reads CASTDGNTGELFF. CDR3 nucleotides: TGTGCCAGCACGGATGGGAACACCGGGGAGCTGTTTTTT.

This clonotype came up once. This may come from a read error, since a much larger clone is one base off. The chain couples TRBV6-4 to TRBJ2-2, with D possibly being TRBD2 (5 bases). The CDR3 spans 15 residues. Germline lookup yields CDR1 MRHNA and CDR2 SNTAGT. The CDR3 reads CASSARPSNTGEMFF. DNA for the CDR3: TGTGCCAGCAGTGCCAGACCGTCGAACACCGGGGAGATGTTTTTT.

As concerns this clonotype: Likely a read error: the CDR3 ends without its conserved phenylalanine or tryptophan. V gene TRBV15 combines with J gene TRBJ2-7, with D perhaps matching TRBD1 or TRBD2 (6 bases each). Germline V gene sequence: CDR1 LNHNV, CDR2 YYDKDF (reference sequence). The CDR3 is 17 residues long. Between the trimmed V and J ends, which lost 0 bases and 3 bases, there was a span of 18 bases. CDR3 DNA sequence: TGTGCCACCAGCAGAGATAATCGGGGGCTTACAGTCTACGAGCAGTACCTC. Its protein product is CATSRDNRGLTVYEQYL.

There are many counts of this clonotype. V usage is TRBV2 and J usage is TRBJ1-5; possible D gene TRBD1, 5 bases. The length of the CDR3 is 13 residues. Germline V gene lookup returns CDR1 SNHLY and CDR2 FYNNEI. Trimming took off 5 bases at V and 9 bases at J, with 14 bases between the two ends. DNA of the CDR3: TGTGCCAGCAGTCCGGTCGGGGGTGGGCCCCAGCATTTT. Protein: CASSPVGGGPQHF.

This clonotype appeared many times. CDR3 sequence: CSVEDRRGGYEQYF. In DNA form, the CDR3 reads TGCAGCGTTGAAGATCGCCGGGGGGGCTACGAGCAGTACTTC. The rearrangement uses TRBV29-1 and TRBJ2-7; 8 bases are a match to TRBD2. V was pared by 0 bases and J by 3 bases, with 4 bases of the junction left unmatched. The germline gives CDR1 SQVTM, CDR2 ANQGSEA. The CDR3 consists of 14 residues.

There are many counts of this clonotype. The chain employs TRBV7-3 and TRBJ2-2; 12 bases map to TRBD2. The CDR3 sequence is 19 residues long. Germline lookup yields CDR1 SGHTA and CDR2 FQGTGA. Germline trimming cut 5 bases from V and 5 bases from J; bases unmatched to any gene: 15. The CDR3 region is CASSITSGGPSVGTGELFF. For the CDR3, the DNA is TGTGCCAGCAGCATCACTAGCGGGGGGCCCTCCGTTGGGACCGGGGAGCTGTTTTTT.

This clonotype was detected ten times or more. The chain joins TRBV11-1 to TRBJ2-2; tentatively, D is TRBD1 or TRBD2 (6 bases each). The germline V gene has CDR1 SGHAT and CDR2 FQDESV (reference sequence). V lost 6 bases and J 5 bases, leaving 19 bases between the germline ends. This CDR3 region has 16 residues. This chain's CDR3 is CASSSGGGHGTGELFF. Written as DNA, the CDR3 is TGTGCCAGCAGTTCGGGTGGGGGGCATGGAACCGGGGAGCTGTTTTTT.

The sample holds many counts of this clonotype. This sequence joins TRBV6-5 and TRBJ1-1; D is unresolved. The CDR3 is 16 amino acids. From germline, CDR1 is MNHEY and CDR2 SVGAGI. V was shortened by 4 bases and J by 0 bases, with 15 bases between the two germline ends. The chain's CDR3 is CASSSKGLTMNTEAFF. CDR3 sequence (DNA): TGTGCCAGCAGTTCTAAGGGCCTAACTATGAACACTGAAGCTTTCTTT.

This clonotype has a count of ten or more. This rearrangement joins TRBV2 to TRBJ1-1; the D gene is possibly TRBD1 (5 bases). Trimming took off 11 bases at V and 1 base at J, with 14 bases between the two ends. The germline V gene encodes CDR1 SNHLY and CDR2 FYNNEI. The CDR3 length is 13 residues. DNA of the CDR3: TGTGCCTTAAGCCCAGGGCGGAACACTGAAGCTTTCTTT. Amino acids: CALSPGRNTEAFF.

The chain combines TRBV5-1 with TRBJ2-7; 8 bases map to TRBD2. The CDR3 has 16 residues. Looked up from germline, CDR1 is SGHRS and CDR2 is YFSETQ. J gave up 2 bases and V 0 bases, and 7 bases lay outside the gene matches. CDR3 nucleotides: TGCGCCAGCAGCTTGGGAGTTAGCGGGGTCCCCTACGAGCAGTACTTC. Residues: CASSLGVSGVPYEQYF.

To note about this clonotype: A much more abundant neighbour one base away suggests this may be a read error. The CDR3 does not close with the conserved phenylalanine or tryptophan, likely indicating a read error. The rearrangement joins TRBV30 to TRBJ1-2; D gene uncertain. The CDR3 has 11 amino acids. Trimming stripped 1 base from V and 6 bases from J, with 6 bases between. Germline CDR1 is GTSNPN and CDR2 is SVGIG (reference sequence). CDR3 sequence: CAWSDGDGYTS. CDR3 DNA sequence: TGTGCCTGGAGTGATGGAGATGGCTACACCTCC.

This clonotype has at least ten counts. The V call is TRBV20-1, the J call TRBJ1-2; the D gene is possibly TRBD1 (5 bases). The CDR3 is made up of 12 amino acids. Trimming left V 5 bases short and J 2 bases short, with 9 bases between. CDR1 and CDR2 (germline): DFQATT, SNEGSKA (reference sequence). The CDR3 DNA follows: TGCAGTGCTGGGACGTTGAACTATGGCTACACCTTC. Encoded protein: CSAGTLNYGYTF.